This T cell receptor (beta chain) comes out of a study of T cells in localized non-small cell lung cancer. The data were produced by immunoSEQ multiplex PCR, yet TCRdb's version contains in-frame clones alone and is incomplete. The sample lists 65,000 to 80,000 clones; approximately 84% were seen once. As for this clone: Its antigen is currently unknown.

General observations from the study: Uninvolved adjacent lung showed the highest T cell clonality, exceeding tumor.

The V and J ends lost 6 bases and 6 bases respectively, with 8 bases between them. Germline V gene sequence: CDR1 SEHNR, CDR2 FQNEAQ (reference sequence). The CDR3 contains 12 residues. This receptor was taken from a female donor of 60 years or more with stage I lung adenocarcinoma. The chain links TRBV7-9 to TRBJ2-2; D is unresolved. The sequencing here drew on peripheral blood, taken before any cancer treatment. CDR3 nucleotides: TGTGCCAGCAGTGACGGTCCCGGGGAGCTGTTTTTT. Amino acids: CASSDGPGELFF.